This is a list of T cell receptor beta chains from one sample in a study of post-analysis software for immune sequencing data. TCRdb recomputed calls from the PCR reads with MiXCR, one row per CDR3 protein. The table has roughly 800,000 distinct CDR3 sequences, about half seen once. Sequences were obtained from blood. The origin of the receptors is a girl aged 10-17 years with multiple sclerosis. The CDR3 runs from the conserved cysteine through the conserved F or W. The order of the fields is clone size, J gene, V gene, D gene, CDR3 DNA, CDR3 protein. D genes are given only for firm matches. Expanded clones get a size class; other rows say once, few or many, or leave the size out.

clone size: few; J gene: TRBJ2-7; V gene: TRBV29-1; D gene: NA; CDR3 DNA: TGCAGCGTTGAAGATCTCCGGGGCGAGCAGTACTTC; CDR3 protein: CSVEDLRGEQYF
clone size: few; J gene: TRBJ2-5; V gene: TRBV6-6; D gene: NA; CDR3 DNA: TGTGCCAGCAGTTTATTTGGCCAAGAGACCCAGTACTTC; CDR3 protein: CASSLFGQETQYF
clone size: NA; J gene: TRBJ1-1; V gene: TRBV7-9; D gene: NA; CDR3 DNA: TGTGCCAGCAGCCCCAAACAGGAAGGGACTGAAGCTTTCTTT; CDR3 protein: CASSPKQEGTEAFF
clone size: few; J gene: TRBJ1-5; V gene: TRBV27; D gene: TRBD1; CDR3 DNA: TGTGCCAGCAGTCCGAGGACAGGTTATAGCAATCAGCCCCAGCATTTT; CDR3 protein: CASSPRTGYSNQPQHF
clone size: NA; J gene: TRBJ2-7; V gene: TRBV4-3; D gene: NA; CDR3 DNA: TGCGCCAGCAGCCGCGGGCTGGGAGGTCTCTACGAGCAGTACTTC; CDR3 protein: CASSRGLGGLYEQYF
clone size: NA; J gene: TRBJ2-7; V gene: TRBV10-3; D gene: NA; CDR3 DNA: TGTGCCACCCAGGACTCTCGTGTTGTGTACGAGCAGTACTTC; CDR3 protein: CATQDSRVVYEQYF
clone size: few; J gene: TRBJ2-7; V gene: TRBV10-3; D gene: TRBD2; CDR3 DNA: TGTGCCACCCGAGGCGGGAGGGCCCACGAGCAGTACTTC; CDR3 protein: CATRGGRAHEQYF
clone size: NA; J gene: TRBJ2-1; V gene: TRBV20-1; D gene: NA; CDR3 DNA: TGCAGTGCGAGGACTTCCTTGGAGCAGTTCTTC; CDR3 protein: CSARTSLEQFF
clone size: NA; J gene: TRBJ2-3; V gene: TRBV5-1; D gene: TRBD2; CDR3 DNA: TGCGCCAGCAGCTTGAGCGGGGGACGTGTTGATACGCAGTATTTT; CDR3 protein: CASSLSGGRVDTQYF
clone size: few; J gene: TRBJ2-7; V gene: TRBV30; D gene: NA; CDR3 DNA: TGTGCCTGGAGTGTACAATACGAGCAGTACTTC; CDR3 protein: CAWSVQYEQYF
clone size: few; J gene: TRBJ2-7; V gene: TRBV27; D gene: NA; CDR3 DNA: TGTGCCAGCAGTCCTTGGGGCCTCCGGGAAAATATTGAGCAGTACTTC; CDR3 protein: CASSPWGLRENIEQYF
clone size: few; J gene: TRBJ2-1; V gene: TRBV20-1; D gene: NA; CDR3 DNA: TGCAGTGCTAGAGGGGGGGCAGGGGGGCACAATGAGCAGTTCTTC; CDR3 protein: CSARGGAGGHNEQFF
clone size: NA; J gene: TRBJ2-7; V gene: TRBV9; D gene: NA; CDR3 DNA: TGTGCCAGCAGCGCCACGGAGAGGGTCCCTCAGTACGAGCAGTACTTC; CDR3 protein: CASSATERVPQYEQYF
clone size: NA; J gene: TRBJ1-2; V gene: TRBV10-3; D gene: TRBD1; CDR3 DNA: TGTGCCATCAGTGAGTCAGGGGGCAATGGCTGCACCTTC; CDR3 protein: CAISESGGNGCTF
clone size: once; J gene: TRBJ2-2; V gene: TRBV12-3/TRBV12-4; D gene: TRBD2; CDR3 DNA: TGTGCCAGCAGTCACGACGGGAGGGCCGGGGAGCTGTTTTTT; CDR3 protein: CASSHDGRAGELFF
clone size: NA; J gene: TRBJ2-1; V gene: TRBV4-1; D gene: TRBD2; CDR3 DNA: TGCGACAGCAGCCAGGTACTAGCGGGAGGGCACAATGAGCAGTTCTTC; CDR3 protein: CDSSQVLAGGHNEQFF
clone size: once; J gene: TRBJ2-4; V gene: TRBV20-1; D gene: NA; CDR3 DNA: TGCAGTGCCCCAAAGTACAATGAGCAGTACTTC; CDR3 protein: CSAPKYNEQYF
clone size: NA; J gene: TRBJ2-7; V gene: TRBV7-3; D gene: NA; CDR3 DNA: TGTGCCAGCAGCTTAGGGCACGGGTTAACCTACGAGCAGTACTTC; CDR3 protein: CASSLGHGLTYEQYF
clone size: NA; J gene: TRBJ2-7; V gene: TRBV5-1; D gene: TRBD2; CDR3 DNA: TGCGCCAGCACCCCAGCGGGACTAGCGGATTCCTACGAGCAGTACTTC; CDR3 protein: CASTPAGLADSYEQYF
clone size: NA; J gene: TRBJ2-5; V gene: TRBV7-9; D gene: TRBD2; CDR3 DNA: TGTGCCAGCAGCTCGGGACTAGCGTTACACAATGAGCAGTACTTC; CDR3 protein: CASSSGLALHNEQYF
clone size: NA; J gene: TRBJ2-2; V gene: TRBV12-3/TRBV12-4; D gene: NA; CDR3 DNA: TGTGCCAGCCTGGGGACGGGGGAGCTGTTTTTT; CDR3 protein: CASLGTGELFF
clone size: NA; J gene: TRBJ2-1; V gene: TRBV7-3; D gene: NA; CDR3 DNA: TGTGCCAGCAGCTCCACCGGGACTCCCGGCAATGAGCAGTTCTTC; CDR3 protein: CASSSTGTPGNEQFF
clone size: NA; J gene: TRBJ2-5; V gene: TRBV6-6; D gene: NA; CDR3 DNA: TGTGCCAGCAGTTACTCGAGGGAACAGACCCAGTACTTC; CDR3 protein: CASSYSREQTQYF
clone size: NA; J gene: TRBJ2-2; V gene: TRBV7-7; D gene: NA; CDR3 DNA: TGTGCTAGCAGCCTCACGACGGGGGCAAGAACCGGGGAGCTGTTTTTT; CDR3 protein: CASSLTTGARTGELFF
clone size: NA; J gene: TRBJ2-5; V gene: TRBV6-1; D gene: TRBD2; CDR3 DNA: TGTGCCAGCAGTAAACCCGGGACTAGCGGGACTGATCAGTACTTC; CDR3 protein: CASSKPGTSGTDQYF
clone size: NA; J gene: TRBJ2-2; V gene: TRBV3-1; D gene: TRBD2; CDR3 DNA: TGTGCCAGCACCCGCGGACTAGATGGGAACACCAGGGAGCGGTTTTTT; CDR3 protein: CASTRGLDGNTRERFF
clone size: NA; J gene: TRBJ1-1; V gene: TRBV10-3; D gene: NA; CDR3 DNA: TGTGCCATCAGTGGGGCCATGGTGGGCACTGAAGCTTTCTTT; CDR3 protein: CAISGAMVGTEAFF
clone size: NA; J gene: TRBJ2-1; V gene: TRBV12-3/TRBV12-4; D gene: NA; CDR3 DNA: TGTGCCAGCAGTCCCGCCCTTATCCGGGACGAGCAGTTCTTC; CDR3 protein: CASSPALIRDEQFF
clone size: NA; J gene: TRBJ2-3; V gene: TRBV11-2; D gene: TRBD2; CDR3 DNA: TGTGCCAGCAGCCCAAGGACTAGCGCGGCTAGCACAGATACGCAGTATTTT; CDR3 protein: CASSPRTSAASTDTQYF
clone size: NA; J gene: TRBJ2-7; V gene: TRBV27; D gene: TRBD1; CDR3 DNA: TGTGCCAGCAGACCCGGACAGGGGGCAAGAGAGCAGTACTTC; CDR3 protein: CASRPGQGAREQYF
clone size: NA; J gene: TRBJ1-6; V gene: TRBV14; D gene: NA; CDR3 DNA: TGTGCCAGCAGCCCCCAGGGAAGGGGATCGCCCCTCCACTTT; CDR3 protein: CASSPQGRGSPLHF
clone size: few; J gene: TRBJ2-1; V gene: TRBV9; D gene: NA; CDR3 DNA: TGTGCCAGCAGCGTAGAAATGGGTGAGCAGTTCTTC; CDR3 protein: CASSVEMGEQFF
clone size: NA; J gene: TRBJ2-7; V gene: TRBV20-1; D gene: NA; CDR3 DNA: TGCAGTGCCCGGGGCCCCTCCCCCGAGCAGTACTTC; CDR3 protein: CSARGPSPEQYF
clone size: NA; J gene: TRBJ2-7; V gene: TRBV5-1; D gene: TRBD2; CDR3 DNA: TGCGCCAGCAGCTTGGCCAGGCGGGAGGGCCAAGACTCGAGATCCTACGAGCAGTACTTC; CDR3 protein: CASSLARREGQDSRSYEQYF
clone size: NA; J gene: TRBJ2-4; V gene: TRBV18; D gene: NA; CDR3 DNA: TGTGCCAGCTCACCACCGGTCGGGGAAAGCATTCAGTACTTC; CDR3 protein: CASSPPVGESIQYF
clone size: NA; J gene: TRBJ1-4; V gene: TRBV30; D gene: NA; CDR3 DNA: TGTGCCTGGAGTCCTTCGAATGAAAAACTGTTTTTT; CDR3 protein: CAWSPSNEKLFF
clone size: NA; J gene: TRBJ2-1; V gene: TRBV5-1; D gene: NA; CDR3 DNA: TGCGCCAGCATGGCAGGGTCGTACAATGAGCAGTTCTTC; CDR3 protein: CASMAGSYNEQFF
clone size: NA; J gene: TRBJ2-3; V gene: TRBV11-3; D gene: TRBD2; CDR3 DNA: TGTGCCAGCAGCGGACTAGCGGGGAACACAGATACGCAGTATTTT; CDR3 protein: CASSGLAGNTDTQYF
clone size: few; J gene: TRBJ2-5; V gene: TRBV5-1; D gene: NA; CDR3 DNA: TGCGCCAGCAGCTTGGTTTCGCCGAGAGGGGAGACCCAGTACTTC; CDR3 protein: CASSLVSPRGETQYF
clone size: NA; J gene: TRBJ2-7; V gene: TRBV12-3/TRBV12-4; D gene: NA; CDR3 DNA: TGTGCCAGCAGTTTAATAGGGGGCGAGCAGTACTTC; CDR3 protein: CASSLIGGEQYF
clone size: NA; J gene: TRBJ2-1; V gene: TRBV20-1; D gene: NA; CDR3 DNA: TGCAGTGCTAGATCGGACGGCATTGGTATCTACAATGAGCAGTTCTTC; CDR3 protein: CSARSDGIGIYNEQFF
clone size: NA; J gene: TRBJ2-1; V gene: TRBV20-1; D gene: TRBD2; CDR3 DNA: TGCAGTGCTTATACTAGCGGTCCAAGCTCCTACAATGAGCAGTTCTTC; CDR3 protein: CSAYTSGPSSYNEQFF
clone size: NA; J gene: TRBJ2-7; V gene: TRBV24-1; D gene: NA; CDR3 DNA: TGTGCCACCAGTGAGCCCAGGGGCGAGCAGTACTTC; CDR3 protein: CATSEPRGEQYF
clone size: few; J gene: TRBJ2-7; V gene: TRBV6-1; D gene: TRBD1; CDR3 DNA: TGTGCCAGCAGTGAGCCTACCGGGACAGGGGGCTCCTACGAGCAGTACTTC; CDR3 protein: CASSEPTGTGGSYEQYF
clone size: NA; J gene: TRBJ1-4; V gene: TRBV20-1; D gene: NA; CDR3 DNA: TGCAGTGCTAGAGACACGCGGGGTACAACTAATGAAAAACTGTTTTTT; CDR3 protein: CSARDTRGTTNEKLFF
clone size: few; J gene: TRBJ2-7; V gene: TRBV6-2/TRBV6-3; D gene: TRBD2; CDR3 DNA: TGTGCCAGCAGTAGTGGGACTATCGAGCAGTACTTC; CDR3 protein: CASSSGTIEQYF
clone size: NA; J gene: TRBJ2-7; V gene: TRBV10-2; D gene: TRBD1; CDR3 DNA: TGCGCCAGCAGGCCGGACAGGGGGCGCGACGAGCAGTACTTC; CDR3 protein: CASRPDRGRDEQYF
clone size: NA; J gene: TRBJ1-6; V gene: TRBV7-9; D gene: TRBD1; CDR3 DNA: TGTGCCAGCAGCAAAGACAGGGGGTGGGATTCACCCCTCCACTTT; CDR3 protein: CASSKDRGWDSPLHF
clone size: NA; J gene: TRBJ2-2; V gene: TRBV7-3; D gene: NA; CDR3 DNA: TGTGCCAGCAGCTCGGACGGATTAACCGGGGAGCTGTTTTTT; CDR3 protein: CASSSDGLTGELFF
clone size: NA; J gene: TRBJ2-1; V gene: TRBV20-1; D gene: TRBD2; CDR3 DNA: TGCAGTGCTTATGGGATGCTAGCGGGAGGGCTCAATGAGCAGTTCTTC; CDR3 protein: CSAYGMLAGGLNEQFF
clone size: NA; J gene: TRBJ2-5; V gene: TRBV2; D gene: NA; CDR3 DNA: TGTGCCATAGACCCTACCCAGTACTTC; CDR3 protein: CAIDPTQYF
clone size: NA; J gene: TRBJ2-1; V gene: TRBV7-8; D gene: NA; CDR3 DNA: TGTGCCAGCAGCTATACCTTAGCCGGAAACTCCTACAATGAGCAGTTCTTC; CDR3 protein: CASSYTLAGNSYNEQFF
clone size: many; J gene: TRBJ1-5; V gene: TRBV5-1; D gene: NA; CDR3 DNA: TGCGCCAGCAGCTTACTCCCGCCGGACAACGGACAGCCCCAGCATTTT; CDR3 protein: CASSLLPPDNGQPQHF